The 22 T cell receptor beta chains below come from one sample, sequenced in a study of blood T cells in healthy people across ages. Combining a sample-barcoded 5' primer with a J-beta primer mix, a second PCR ran for about 7 to 12 cycles. MiXCR, applied by TCRdb to the 5' RACE reads, yields one record per CDR3 protein. This sample has about 1,600,000 distinct CDR3 sequences; approximately 38% occur once, and the top ten carry roughly 8.2%. Material for sequencing was blood. The source of these receptors is a woman younger than 30 in good health.

A note on this clonotype: Because the CDR3's place on the DNA is in doubt, the DNA is left out and the CDR3 is given as listed by TCRdb. Here the CDR3 reads CASRRDFGAEQYF. This chain connects TRBV6-5 to TRBJ2-7; the table calls TRBD2, which could not be checked here. Germline assignment: CDR1 MNHEY and CDR2 SVGAGI. The CDR3 is made up of 13 amino acids, end residues included.

The gene calls are TRBV5-1 and TRBJ2-7; possibly TRBD2 for D (7 bases). This CDR3 spans 16 amino acids. Germline-derived CDR1 and CDR2 are SGHRS and YFSETQ. The V end was cut by 2 bases, the J end by 3 bases, with 18 bases between. The CDR3 DNA reads TGCGCCAGCAGCTTCGTAAGTTCGGGGGGCTTCTACGAGCAGTACTTC. This encodes CASSFVSSGGFYEQYF.

The chain links TRBV6-5 to TRBJ2-7, with D possibly being TRBD2 (6 bases). Between the trimmed V and J ends, which lost 0 bases and 6 bases, there was a span of 18 bases. The CDR3 consists of 16 residues. The germline CDR1 and CDR2 sequences are MNHEY and SVGAGI. The CDR3 is CASSYSGLTRRGEQYF. CDR3 coding DNA: TGTGCCAGCAGTTACTCAGGGTTGACCAGGCGGGGCGAGCAGTACTTC.

As regards this clonotype: Just one base apart from a much larger clone, this may be a read error. The chain has TRBV4-1 and TRBJ2-3; TRBD1 matches at 7 bases. This CDR3 has 16 residues. Per the germline V gene, CDR1 is MGHRA and CDR2 is YSYEKL. The DNA of the CDR3 is TGCGCCAGCAGCCAAGAATTAAGGGGGCCCACAGATGCGCAGTATTTT. This codes for CASSQELRGPTDAQYF.

This clonotype was detected a few times. This sequence joins TRBV4-2 and TRBJ1-3, with 10 bases aligning to TRBD1. CDR1 LGHNA and CDR2 YNFKEQ come from the germline V gene. V shed 0 bases, J shed 7 bases, and the junction held 12 bases outside the gene matches. The CDR3 runs to 18 residues. The CDR3 DNA sequence: TGTGCCAGCAGCCAAGATGCCACCCGCAGGACAGGGGGTAACACCATATATTTT. It is translated as CASSQDATRRTGGNTIYF.

This clonotype has more than one count but fewer than ten. In DNA, the CDR3 is TGTGCCACCTCCCCTGCGGCGGTGAGCTCCTACAATGAGCAGTTCTTC. Protein sequence: CATSPAAVSSYNEQFF. The genes are TRBV7-2 and TRBJ2-1; D is ambiguous. CDR1 and CDR2 from the germline V gene are SGHTA and FQGNSA. V gave up 10 bases and J gave up 0 bases, with 19 bases separating them. The CDR3 is 16 residues long.

J is TRBJ2-3 and V is TRBV21-1; the table's TRBD2 call for D was not verified on the DNA. TRBV21-1 is deemed a pseudogene. The CDR3 runs to 15 residues. The CDR3 nucleotides are TGTGCCAGCAGCTTCTGGACTAGCGGGGGCTATACGCAGTATTTT. Its protein product is CASSFWTSGGYTQYF.

The chain combines TRBV5-1 with TRBJ2-7; 7 bases fit TRBD2. In germline, CDR1 is SGHRS, CDR2 YFSETQ. This CDR3 is 16 amino acids long. Trimming removed 2 bases from V and 4 bases from J; junction bases left unmatched: 12. The CDR3 DNA reads as TGCGCCAGCAGCTTTGGGGACCGGGACTACGCGTACGAGCAGTACTTC. Its translation is CASSFGDRDYAYEQYF.

This chain connects TRBV6-1 to TRBJ2-2; 7 bases are a match to TRBD2. Germline V CDR1 and CDR2: MNHNS, SASEGT. CDR3 length: 15 residues. J was trimmed by 6 bases and V by 6 bases; bases with no gene match: 10. The CDR3 here is CASSPLGEGSGELFF. The CDR3 DNA reads TGTGCCAGCAGCCCCTTGGGGGAGGGATCCGGGGAGCTGTTTTTT.

The chain employs TRBV28 and TRBJ2-6; D unresolved. The V gene lost 8 bases and the J gene lost 0 bases, with 11 bases spanning the gap. There are 15 residues in the CDR3. The germline gives CDR1 MDHEN, CDR2 SYDVKM. The CDR3 region has the DNA TGTGCCAGCGGTGTTCCCGTCTCTGGGGCCAACGTCCTGACTTTC. Translated, it gives CASGVPVSGANVLTF.

The chain combines TRBV7-8 with TRBJ2-4, with 7 bases that match TRBD2. CDR1 and CDR2 (germline): SGHVS, FQNEAQ. The CDR3 is 15 amino acids. V was pared by 5 bases and J by 13 bases, with 17 bases of the junction left unmatched. CDR3 residues: CASSPGTTIYNEQYF. The DNA for the CDR3 is TGTGCCAGCAGCCCTGGGACTACAATATACAATGAGCAGTACTTC. Full variable domain (rest looked up from reference TRBV7-8 and TRBJ2-4): GAGVSQSPRYKVAKRGQDVALRCDPISGHVSLFWYQQALGQGPEFLTYFQNEAQLDKSGLPSDRFFAERPEGSVSTLKIQRTQQEDSAVYLCASSPGTTIYNEQYFGAGTRLSVL.

This chain connects TRBV6-1 to TRBJ2-5, with D perhaps TRBD1 or TRBD2 (6 bases each). Trimming shortened V by 2 bases and J by 12 bases, and 22 bases separated the two germline ends. Germline V gives CDR1 MNHNS, CDR2 SASEGT. The CDR3 is 15 amino acids. CDR3 nucleotides: TGTGCCAGCAGTGAAAGCAACCCCTTGACAGGAGGGGAGTACTTC. Amino acids: CASSESNPLTGGEYF.

The CDR3 loop is CASSEDGAAYGYTF. Written as DNA, the CDR3 is TGTGCCAGCAGTGAGGATGGAGCTGCCTATGGCTACACCTTC. V and J are TRBV2 and TRBJ1-2, with D unresolved. Germline values: CDR1 SNHLY, CDR2 FYNNEI. Trimming stripped 3 bases from V and 4 bases from J, with 12 bases between. CDR3 size: 14 residues. The full variable domain, with the rest looked up from reference TRBV2 and TRBJ1-2, is EPEVTQTPSHQVTQMGQEVILRCVPISNHLYFYWYRQILGQKVEFLVSFYNNEISEKSEIFDDQFSVERPDGSNFTLKIRSTKLEDSAMYFCASSEDGAAYGYTFGSGTRLTVV.

Only a few counts were recorded for this clonotype. V is TRBV11-1 and J is TRBJ2-3, with no clear D. Trimming took off 0 bases at V and 2 bases at J, with 12 bases between the two ends. Germline V gene data show CDR1 as SGHAT and CDR2 as FQDESV (reference sequence). CDR3 length: 16 residues. CDR3 nucleotide sequence: TGTGCCAGCAGCTTAGCGCTCCCACCAAACACAGATACGCAGTATTTT. Protein: CASSLALPPNTDTQYF.

This clonotype was recorded a few times. The chain is built from TRBV6-1 and TRBJ2-7; 7 positions match TRBD1. This CDR3 has 16 amino acids. Germline V gene sequence: CDR1 MNHNS, CDR2 SASEGT. V was clipped by 2 bases and J by 0 bases; unmatched bases: 7. DNA of the CDR3: TGTGCCAGCAGTGAACGGGGACAGCGAAGCTCCTACGAGCAGTACTTC. It codes for CASSERGQRSSYEQYF.

This clonotype showed up just once. The rearrangement joins TRBV9 to TRBJ2-3, with 10 nucleotides matching TRBD2. The germline V gene encodes CDR1 SGDLS and CDR2 YYNGEE. After removal of 3 bases from V and 4 bases from J, the junction contained 5 bases not matched to a gene. This CDR3 is 15 amino acids long. CDR3 loop: CASSGTGLAADTQYF. The CDR3 DNA follows: TGTGCCAGCAGCGGAACCGGACTAGCGGCAGATACGCAGTATTTT.

This clonotype was seen a few times. The chain recombines TRBV6-2 or TRBV6-3 with TRBJ1-1, with D hard to call. CDR1 is MNHEY and CDR2 is SVGEGT in the germline V gene. The V end was cut by 2 bases, the J end by 8 bases, with 9 bases between. The CDR3 spans 12 residues. The CDR3 sequence: CASSYNNREAFF. The CDR3 coding sequence is TGTGCCAGCAGTTACAACAACCGAGAAGCTTTCTTT.

This clonotype was counted a few times. This chain connects TRBV7-9 to TRBJ2-1; D possibly corresponds to TRBD1 (6 bases). Trimming cost V 5 bases and J 8 bases, with 13 bases left between them. CDR1 and CDR2 (germline): SEHNR, FQNEAQ (reference sequence). The CDR3 sequence is 13 residues long. CDR3 protein: CASSAGQIHEQFF. CDR3 nucleotide sequence: TGTGCCAGCAGCGCAGGACAGATCCATGAGCAGTTCTTC.

This clonotype was detected once. The chain employs TRBV2 and TRBJ2-1; possibly TRBD1 or TRBD2 for D (5 bases each). The CDR3 is 17 amino acids. The germline V and J ends were trimmed by 0 bases and 8 bases, with 20 bases remaining between them. The V gene's germline CDR1 is SNHLY and CDR2 FYNNEI. CDR3 nucleotides: TGTGCCAGCAGTGAAGCCATCGGGACCGCAAAATACTATGAGCAGTTCTTC. The encoded protein is CASSEAIGTAKYYEQFF.

The chain couples TRBV15 to TRBJ2-3; 13 nucleotides agree with TRBD2. With V trimmed by 0 bases and J by 6 bases, 15 bases remained unmatched. The germline V gene encodes CDR1 LNHNV and CDR2 YYDKDF (reference sequence). The CDR3 extends over 20 amino acids. The CDR3 reads CATSRDPGGILAGGGDTQYF. The CDR3 region has the DNA TGTGCCACCAGCAGAGATCCGGGGGGTATACTAGCGGGAGGGGGCGATACGCAGTATTTT.

V usage is TRBV28 and J usage is TRBJ1-6; 11 bases are shared with TRBD1. The CDR3 contains 15 residues. Germline CDR1 and CDR2: MDHEN and SYDVKM. V shed 5 bases, J shed 6 bases, and the junction held 3 bases outside the gene matches. The CDR3: CASSRGTGGNSPLHF. The CDR3 DNA is TGTGCCAGCAGTCGGGGGACAGGGGGTAATTCACCCCTCCACTTT.

The CDR3 nucleotides are TGTGCCAGCAGCGTACAGGGTGGGGTCTACGAGCAGTACTTC. This gives the protein CASSVQGGVYEQYF. The rearrangement uses TRBV9 and TRBJ2-7; D perhaps matches TRBD1 (5 bases). Germline V gene sequence: CDR1 SGDLS, CDR2 YYNGEE. The CDR3 runs to 14 residues. The V end lost 1 base, the J end lost 3 bases, and 11 bases lay between the germline ends.